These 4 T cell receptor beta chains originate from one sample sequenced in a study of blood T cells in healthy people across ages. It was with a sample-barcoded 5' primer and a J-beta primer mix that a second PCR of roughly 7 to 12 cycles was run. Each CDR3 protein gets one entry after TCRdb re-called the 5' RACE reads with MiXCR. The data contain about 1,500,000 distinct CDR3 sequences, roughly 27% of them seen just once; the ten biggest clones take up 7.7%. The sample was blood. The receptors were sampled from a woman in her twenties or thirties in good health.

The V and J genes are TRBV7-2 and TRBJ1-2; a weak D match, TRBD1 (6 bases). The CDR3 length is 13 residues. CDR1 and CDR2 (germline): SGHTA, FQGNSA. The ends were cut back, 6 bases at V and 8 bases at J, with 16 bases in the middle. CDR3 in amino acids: CASSPATTGGYTF. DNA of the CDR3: TGTGCCAGCAGTCCTGCCACCACAGGGGGCTACACCTTC.

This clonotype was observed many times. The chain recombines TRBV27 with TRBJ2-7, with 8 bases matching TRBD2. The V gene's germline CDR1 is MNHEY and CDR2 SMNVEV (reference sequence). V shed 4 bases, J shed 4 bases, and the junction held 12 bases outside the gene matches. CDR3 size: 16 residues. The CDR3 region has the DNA TGTGCCAGCAGTTCTAGGCTTATAGCGGGGAAATACGAGCAGTACTTC. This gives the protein CASSSRLIAGKYEQYF.

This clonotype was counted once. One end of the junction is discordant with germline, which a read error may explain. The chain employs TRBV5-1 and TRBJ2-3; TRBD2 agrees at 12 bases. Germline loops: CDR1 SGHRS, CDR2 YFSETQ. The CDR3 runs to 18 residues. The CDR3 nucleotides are TGCGCCAGCAGCTTGGTGACTAGCGGGGGCCGCCTAGCAGATACGCGGTATTTT. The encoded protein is CASSLVTSGGRLADTRYF.

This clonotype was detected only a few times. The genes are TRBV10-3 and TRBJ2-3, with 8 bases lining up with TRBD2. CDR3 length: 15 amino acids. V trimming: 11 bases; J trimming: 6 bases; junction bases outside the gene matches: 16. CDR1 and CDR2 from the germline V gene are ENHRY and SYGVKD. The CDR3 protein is CAVGDNSGEADTQYF. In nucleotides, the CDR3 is TGTGCCGTCGGCGACAATAGCGGGGAGGCTGATACGCAGTATTTT.